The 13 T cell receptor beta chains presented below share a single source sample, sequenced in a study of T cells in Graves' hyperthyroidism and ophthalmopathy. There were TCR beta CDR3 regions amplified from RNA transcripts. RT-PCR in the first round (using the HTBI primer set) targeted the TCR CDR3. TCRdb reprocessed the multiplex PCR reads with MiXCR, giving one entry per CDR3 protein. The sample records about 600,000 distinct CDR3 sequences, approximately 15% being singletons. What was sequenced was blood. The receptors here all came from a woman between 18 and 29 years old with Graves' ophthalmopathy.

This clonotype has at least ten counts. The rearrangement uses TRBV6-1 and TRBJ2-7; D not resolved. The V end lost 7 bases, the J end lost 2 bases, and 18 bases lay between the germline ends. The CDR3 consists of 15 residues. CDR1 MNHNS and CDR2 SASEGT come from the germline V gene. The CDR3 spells CASTSLPKLAYEQYF. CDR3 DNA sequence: TGTGCCAGCACCTCACTCCCCAAGCTCGCCTACGAGCAGTACTTC.

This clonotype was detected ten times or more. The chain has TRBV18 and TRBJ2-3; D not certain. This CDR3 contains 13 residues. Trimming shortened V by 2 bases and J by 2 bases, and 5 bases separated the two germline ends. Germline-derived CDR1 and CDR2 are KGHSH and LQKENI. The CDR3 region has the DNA TGTGCCAGCTCACCATCGAACACAGATACGCAGTATTTT. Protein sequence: CASSPSNTDTQYF.

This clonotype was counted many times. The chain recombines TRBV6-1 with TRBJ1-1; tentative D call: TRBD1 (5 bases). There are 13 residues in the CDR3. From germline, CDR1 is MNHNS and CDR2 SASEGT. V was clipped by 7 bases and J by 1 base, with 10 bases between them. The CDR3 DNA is TGTGCCAGCACCAGGACACCGAACACTGAAGCTTTCTTT. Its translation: CASTRTPNTEAFF.

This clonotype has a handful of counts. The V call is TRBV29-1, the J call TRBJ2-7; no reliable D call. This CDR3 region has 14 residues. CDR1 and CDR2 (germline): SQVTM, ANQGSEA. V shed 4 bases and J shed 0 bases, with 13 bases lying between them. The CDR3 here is CSVVGQQSSYEQYF. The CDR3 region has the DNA TGCAGCGTTGTAGGCCAACAAAGCTCCTACGAGCAGTACTTC.

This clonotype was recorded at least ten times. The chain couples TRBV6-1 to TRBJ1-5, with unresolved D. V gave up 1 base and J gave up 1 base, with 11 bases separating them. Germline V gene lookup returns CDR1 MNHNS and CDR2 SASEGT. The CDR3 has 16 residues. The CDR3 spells CASSEGAGRSNQPQHF. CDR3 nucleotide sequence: TGTGCCAGCAGTGAAGGAGCGGGCAGAAGCAATCAGCCCCAGCATTTT.

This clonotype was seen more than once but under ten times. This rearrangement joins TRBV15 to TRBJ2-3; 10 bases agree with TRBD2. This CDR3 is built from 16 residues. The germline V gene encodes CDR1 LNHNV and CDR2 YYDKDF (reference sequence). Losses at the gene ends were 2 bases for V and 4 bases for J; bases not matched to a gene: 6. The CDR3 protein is CATSRPSGSLADTQYF. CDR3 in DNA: TGTGCCACCAGCAGACCTAGCGGGAGCCTGGCAGATACGCAGTATTTT.

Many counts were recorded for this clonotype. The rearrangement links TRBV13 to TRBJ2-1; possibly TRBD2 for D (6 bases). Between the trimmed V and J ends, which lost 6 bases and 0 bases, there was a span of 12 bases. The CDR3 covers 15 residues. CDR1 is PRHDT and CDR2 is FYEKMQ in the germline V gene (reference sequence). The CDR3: CASRGGLSSYNEQFF. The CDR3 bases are TGTGCCAGCAGGGGAGGACTTAGCTCCTACAATGAGCAGTTCTTC. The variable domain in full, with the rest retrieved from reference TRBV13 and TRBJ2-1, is AAGVIQSPRHLIKEKRETATLKCYPIPRHDTVYWYQQGPGQDPQFLISFYEKMQSDKGSIPDRFSAQQFSDYHSELNMSSLELGDSALYFCASRGGLSSYNEQFFGPGTRLTVL.

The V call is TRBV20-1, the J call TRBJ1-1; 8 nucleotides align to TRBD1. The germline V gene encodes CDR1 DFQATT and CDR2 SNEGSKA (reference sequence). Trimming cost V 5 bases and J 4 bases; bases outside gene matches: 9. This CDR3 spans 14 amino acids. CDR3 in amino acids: CSAVRTGGGTEAFF. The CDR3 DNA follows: TGCAGTGCTGTAAGAACAGGGGGGGGCACTGAAGCTTTCTTT.

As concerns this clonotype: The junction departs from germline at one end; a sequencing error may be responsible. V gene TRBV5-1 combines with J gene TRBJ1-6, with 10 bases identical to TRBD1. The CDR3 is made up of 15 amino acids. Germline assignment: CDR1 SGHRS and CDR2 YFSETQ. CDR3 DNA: TGCGCCAGCAGCCCGCCCGGGACAGGGGATTCACCCCTCTACTTT. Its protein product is CASSPPGTGDSPLYF.

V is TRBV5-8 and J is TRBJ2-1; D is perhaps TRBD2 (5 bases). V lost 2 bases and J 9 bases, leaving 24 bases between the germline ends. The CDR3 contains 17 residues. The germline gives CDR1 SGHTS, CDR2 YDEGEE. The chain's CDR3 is CASSLDLGRGRMGEQFF. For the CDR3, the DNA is TGTGCCAGCAGCTTAGATCTTGGACGCGGGCGAATGGGTGAGCAGTTCTTC.

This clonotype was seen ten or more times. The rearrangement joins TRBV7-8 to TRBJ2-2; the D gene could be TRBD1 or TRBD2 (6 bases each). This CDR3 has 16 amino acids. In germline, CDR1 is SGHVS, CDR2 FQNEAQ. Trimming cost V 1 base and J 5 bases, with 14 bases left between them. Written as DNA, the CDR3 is TGTGCCAGCAGCTTAGAGGGGGGTACGAGAACCGGGGAGCTGTTTTTT. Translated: CASSLEGGTRTGELFF.

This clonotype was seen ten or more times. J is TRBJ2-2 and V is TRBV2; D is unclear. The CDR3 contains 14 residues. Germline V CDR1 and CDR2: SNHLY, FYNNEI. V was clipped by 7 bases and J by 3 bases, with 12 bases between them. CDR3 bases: TGTGCCAGCACTCACCACCCGGACACCGGGGAGCTGTTTTTT. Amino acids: CASTHHPDTGELFF.

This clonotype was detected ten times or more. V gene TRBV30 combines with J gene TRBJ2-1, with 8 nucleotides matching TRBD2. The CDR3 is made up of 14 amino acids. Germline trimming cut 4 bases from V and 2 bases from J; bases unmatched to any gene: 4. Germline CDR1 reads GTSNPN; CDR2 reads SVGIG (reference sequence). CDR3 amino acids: CAWNREGAYNEQFF. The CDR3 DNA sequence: TGTGCCTGGAACCGGGAGGGCGCCTACAATGAGCAGTTCTTC.